Listed below are T cell receptor beta chains from one sample, sequenced in a study of blood T cell repertoires in COVID-19. TCRdb's table, derived via immunoSEQ multiplex PCR, lists solely in-frame clones and lacks some. Here the sample spans roughly 260,000 clones, 91% being singletons. Sequenced: peripheral blood. The receptors stem from a young adult with COVID-19, enrolled during active disease. Both conserved end residues are part of each CDR3. D genes are given only for firm matches. A row's size may be missing; if present it is once, few, many or a size class.

TRBJ1-2	.	.	TRBV9	CASSKGKYGYTF	TGTGCCAGCAGCAAGGGGAAATATGGCTACACCTTC
TRBJ2-1	.	.	TRBV9	CASSPIGGPNNEQFF	TGTGCCAGCAGCCCTATTGGAGGGCCAAACAATGAGCAGTTCTTC
TRBJ2-2	.	.	TRBV29-1	CSVAQGNTGELFF	TGCAGCGTTGCACAGGGGAACACCGGGGAGCTGTTTTTT
TRBJ2-7	TRBD1	.	TRBV7-9	CASSFYGDRVGEQYF	TGTGCCAGCAGCTTTTATGGAGACAGGGTGGGCGAGCAGTACTTC
TRBJ2-7	.	.	TRBV6-5	CASSYGPGVYEQYF	TGTGCCAGCAGTTACGGGCCGGGAGTTTACGAGCAGTACTTC
TRBJ1-1	TRBD1	.	TRBV5-1	CASSYATGWLRGTEAFF	TGCGCCAGCAGCTACGCGACAGGGTGGCTTCGGGGCACTGAAGCTTTCTTT
TRBJ1-1	.	.	TRBV2	CASSVNSLTPEAFF	TGTGCCAGCAGTGTGAACAGCTTAACACCTGAAGCTTTCTTT
TRBJ2-7	.	.	TRBV7-2	CASSPEMYSYEQYF	TGTGCCAGCAGCCCCGAGATGTACTCCTACGAGCAGTACTTC
TRBJ2-1	TRBD2	.	TRBV25-1	CASSVLSGTYNEQFF	TGTGCCAGCAGTGTGCTTAGCGGGACTTACAATGAGCAGTTCTTC
TRBJ1-2	.	.	TRBV5-1	CASSLEGNYGYTF	TGCGCCAGCAGCCTTGAGGGTAACTATGGCTACACCTTC
TRBJ2-7	.	once	TRBV10-3	CAISESTGSQYF	TGTGCCATCAGTGAGTCGACTGGGAGCCAGTACTTC
TRBJ2-1	TRBD2	.	TRBV19	CASTPLLAGDGEQFF	TGTGCCAGTACTCCTCTGCTAGCGGGAGATGGTGAGCAGTTCTTC
TRBJ1-2	TRBD1	.	TRBV7-2	CASSVPGQVYEGYTF	TGTGCCAGCAGCGTCCCAGGACAGGTCTATGAGGGCTACACCTTC
TRBJ2-3	.	.	TRBV27	CASSTLLGLSTDTQYF	TGTGCCAGCAGTACCCTCCTCGGACTTAGCACAGATACGCAGTATTTT
TRBJ1-2	TRBD1	once	TRBV6-1	CASGEGQGGIGYTF	TGTGCCAGCGGTGAGGGACAGGGAGGGATTGGCTACACCTTC
TRBJ1-3	.	.	TRBV12-3/TRBV12-4	CATSISGNTIYF	TGTGCTACTAGCATAAGTGGAAACACCATATATTTT
TRBJ2-3	TRBD2	.	TRBV19	CASSIVGTSGRADTQYF	TGTGCCAGTAGTATAGTAGGGACTAGCGGGAGGGCAGATACGCAGTATTTT
TRBJ1-2	TRBD1	once	TRBV9	CASSGLQQGGYGYTF	TGTGCCAGCAGCGGACTTCAACAGGGGGGCTATGGCTACACCTTC
TRBJ1-2	TRBD1	few	TRBV5-1	CASSLGTGGIYGYTF	TGCGCCAGCAGCCTGGGGACAGGGGGCATCTATGGCTACACCTTC
TRBJ2-2	.	.	TRBV9	CASSVGRTFNTGELFF	TGTGCCAGCAGCGTAGGGAGGACCTTTAACACCGGGGAGCTGTTTTTT
TRBJ1-6	.	.	TRBV25-1	CASSEGQGWNSPLHF	TGTGCCAGCAGTGAGGGTCAGGGTTGGAATTCACCCCTCCACTTT
TRBJ2-7	.	.	TRBV9	CASSPGAGSLDEQYF	TGTGCCAGCAGCCCCGGGGCGGGATCCCTGGACGAGCAGTACTTC
TRBJ1-4	.	.	TRBV7-9	CASSLGQYSEKLFF	TGTGCCAGCAGCTTAGGACAGTACAGCGAAAAACTGTTTTTT
TRBJ1-3	TRBD1	few	TRBV11-2	CASSRLRTPGTATGNTIYF	TGTGCCAGCAGCCGTCTTAGAACCCCCGGGACAGCCACTGGAAACACCATATATTTT
TRBJ2-3	TRBD2	.	TRBV7-8	CASSPRPGTSAGVSTDTQYF	TGTGCCAGCAGCCCACGTCCCGGGACTAGCGCTGGGGTTAGCACAGATACGCAGTATTTT
TRBJ1-4	TRBD1	.	TRBV11-2	CASSHGQGVEKLFF	TGTGCCAGCAGCCATGGACAGGGGGTGGAAAAACTGTTTTTT